A single TCR beta chain is shown here with its context. The record originates from a study of cytomegalovirus exposure and HLA in healthy donors. Study-level information: Approximately 200 million T cells yielded around 120 million unique TCR beta sequences in earlier analysis.

This PCR relied on a set of 60 Vbeta primers and 13 Jbeta primers. The protocol was immunoSEQ multiplex PCR, while the TCRdb copy is restricted to in-frame clones and leaves out a portion. The sample has 65,000 or so clones, about 80% seen once. Sequencing was done on a sample of PBMCs. This TCR came from a woman aged 40 to 50 in good health and CMV-seropositive.

CDR3 nucleotides: TGTGCCAGCACCCCGCAAACCGGGGGGCCCGGGGAGCTGTTTTTT. Residues: CASTPQTGGPGELFF. The chain recombines TRBV6-5 with TRBJ2-2, with TRBD2 as a possible D gene (7 bases). The CDR3 has 15 residues. V was clipped by 7 bases and J by 6 bases, with 18 bases between them. Germline lookup yields CDR1 MNHEY and CDR2 SVGAGI.